Following are 14 T cell receptor beta chains from one sample sequenced in a study of OX40 agonist ivuxolimab in advanced cancers. The library was generated by the immunoSEQ multiplex PCR assay. TCRdb holds this immuneACCESS table with in-frame rearrangements only. Some clones are missing; in checked studies, unresolved V genes explain under half, and the rest has no known cause. The sample table contains 55,000 to 85,000 clones; only one count was recorded for more than 70% of them. The ten largest make up around 0.7% of the sample. The sequences come from CD4+ or CD8+ T cells sorted from blood, collected in a trial of the OX40 agonist ivuxolimab. These receptor sequences come from an adult with an advanced solid tumor such as melanoma, head and neck, liver or kidney cancer.

The rearrangement links TRBV7-2 to TRBJ2-7; D remains ambiguous. Per germline, CDR1 SGHTA and CDR2 FQGNSA. The CDR3 runs 15 residues. V lost 1 base, J lost 3 bases, and 13 bases lay in between. The CDR3, as DNA: TGTGCCAGCAGCTTAGGGATGACCACCATCTACGAGCAGTACTTC. Translated, it gives CASSLGMTTIYEQYF. The variable domain in full, completed from reference TRBV7-2 and TRBJ2-7, reads GAGVSQSPSNKVTEKGKDVELRCDPISGHTALYWYRQSLGQGLEFLIYFQGNSAPDKSGLPSDRFSAERTGGSVSTLTIQRTQQEDSAVYLCASSLGMTTIYEQYFGPGTRLTVT.

V usage is TRBV7-2 and J usage is TRBJ1-1; D remains unclear. V lost 0 bases and J 8 bases, leaving 7 bases between the germline ends. In germline, CDR1 is SGHTA, CDR2 FQGNSA. The CDR3 totals 12 residues. The CDR3 DNA reads as TGTGCCAGCAGCTTAGCGAATGGGGAAGCTTTCTTT. As protein: CASSLANGEAFF.

The chain uses TRBV5-5 and TRBJ1-1, with no clear D. Per the germline V gene, CDR1 is SGHKS and CDR2 is YYEKEE (reference sequence). The CDR3 runs to 13 residues. Trimming took off 4 bases at V and 11 bases at J, with 18 bases between the two ends. CDR3 sequence (DNA): TGTGCCAGCAGCACCGAAGCGGGTAGTGGGGCTTTCTTT. It specifies CASSTEAGSGAFF.

This clone was observed a handful of times. The V gene is TRBV7-6, the J gene TRBJ1-5; no reliable D call. V was trimmed by 3 bases and J by 4 bases, leaving 13 bases between them. Germline loops: CDR1 SGHVS, CDR2 FNYEAQ. This CDR3 has 15 residues. CDR3 coding DNA: TGTGCCAGCAGCTTGATGGGGTCTGGGAATCAGCCCCAGCATTTT. This codes for CASSLMGSGNQPQHF.

The CDR3: CASSLGQGADTEAFF. The CDR3 DNA sequence: TGTGCCAGCAGTTTGGGACAGGGGGCGGACACTGAAGCTTTCTTT. The chain links TRBV27 to TRBJ1-1; 12 bases match TRBD1. V gave up 3 bases and J gave up 3 bases; unmatched junction bases: 2. CDR1 MNHEY and CDR2 SMNVEV come from the germline V gene (reference sequence). CDR3 size: 15 residues.

This clone was seen only a few times. This chain connects TRBV7-9 to TRBJ1-5; 10 bases align to TRBD1. Germline V gene sequence: CDR1 SEHNR, CDR2 FQNEAQ (reference sequence). With 5 bases clipped from V and 7 bases from J, the junction kept 8 bases outside the gene matches. The length of the CDR3 is 15 residues. The CDR3 sequence: CASSRGTGADQPQHF. The CDR3 DNA reads TGTGCCAGCAGCCGGGGGACAGGGGCAGACCAGCCCCAGCATTTT. The entire variable domain, with the rest obtained from reference TRBV7-9 and TRBJ1-5, is as follows: DTGVSQNPRHKITKRGQNVTFRCDPISEHNRLYWYRQTLGQGPEFLTYFQNEAQLEKSRLLSDRFSAERPKGSFSTLEIQRTEQGDSAMYLCASSRGTGADQPQHFGDGTRLSIL.

The CDR3 here is CASSSRQSGGYTF. The CDR3 DNA follows: TGTGCCAGCAGCTCGCGACAGTCGGGTGGCTACACCTTC. This rearrangement joins TRBV7-3 to TRBJ1-2; perhaps TRBD1 as D (5 bases). The CDR3 length is 13 residues. Germline assignment: CDR1 SGHTA and CDR2 FQGTGA. Between the trimmed V and J ends, which lost 4 bases and 7 bases, there was a span of 13 bases.

This clone was seen once. The chain combines TRBV5-1 with TRBJ1-2; D is unclear. Germline lookup yields CDR1 SGHRS and CDR2 YFSETQ. CDR3 length: 14 amino acids. The V and J ends lost 1 base and 2 bases respectively, with 9 bases between them. The CDR3 region has the DNA TGCGCCAGCAGCTTGAGTAGTCAGAACTATGGCTACACCTTC. It encodes CASSLSSQNYGYTF. The variable domain in full, completed from reference TRBV5-1 and TRBJ1-2, reads KAGVTQTPRYLIKTRGQQVTLSCSPISGHRSVSWYQQTPGQGLQFLFEYFSETQRNKGNFPGRFSGRQFSNSRSEMNVSTLELGDSALYLCASSLSSQNYGYTFGSGTRLTVV.

V is TRBV9 and J is TRBJ1-2; perhaps TRBD1 as D (6 bases). Trimming shortened V by 0 bases and J by 2 bases, and 14 bases separated the two germline ends. This CDR3 spans 16 amino acids. Per the germline V gene, CDR1 is SGDLS and CDR2 is YYNGEE. DNA for the CDR3: TGTGCCAGCAGCGTAGCTGCCGGGGGCGCCAACTATGGCTACACCTTC. This sequence encodes CASSVAAGGANYGYTF.

The table lists this clone with a few counts. The sample carries other DNA sequences with the same CDR3. The chain is built from TRBV7-2 and TRBJ2-3, with 7 bases lining up with TRBD2. Trimming removed 5 bases from V and 0 bases from J; junction bases left unmatched: 5. Germline V gene lookup returns CDR1 SGHTA and CDR2 FQGNSA. There are 15 residues in the CDR3. This CDR3 reads CASSPAGTSTDTQYF. CDR3 bases: TGTGCCAGCAGCCCAGCGGGGACTAGCACAGATACGCAGTATTTT.

The gene calls are TRBV5-1 and TRBJ1-5; D unresolved. CDR1 and CDR2 (germline): SGHRS, YFSETQ. CDR3 length equals 13 residues. Trimming removed 0 bases from V and 7 bases from J, with 8 bases in between. The CDR3 loop is CASSLAALQPQHF. The CDR3 DNA sequence: TGCGCCAGCAGCTTGGCCGCGTTACAGCCCCAGCATTTT.

The chain combines TRBV6-5 with TRBJ2-7; the D gene is possibly TRBD1 (5 bases). V lost 10 bases, J lost 3 bases, and 19 bases lay in between. The CDR3 loop spans 14 amino acids. The V gene's germline CDR1 is MNHEY and CDR2 SVGAGI. Written as DNA, the CDR3 is TGTGCCAACCACCAGGCAGGGCAGGGCTACGAGCAGTACTTC. Protein sequence: CANHQAGQGYEQYF.

The gene calls are TRBV2 and TRBJ1-1, with a possible D match to TRBD1 (6 bases). Germline-derived CDR1 and CDR2 are SNHLY and FYNNEI. This CDR3 comprises 13 residues. Trimming stripped 4 bases from V and 5 bases from J, with 11 bases between. Written as DNA, the CDR3 is TGTGCCAGCAGTGTGTTCAGGGGAACTGAAGCTTTCTTT. It codes for CASSVFRGTEAFF.

This chain joins TRBV4-1 and TRBJ2-7, with 9 bases identical to TRBD1. The CDR3 spans 16 residues. CDR1 is MGHRA and CDR2 is YSYEKL in the germline V gene. V lost 0 bases and J lost 6; bases outside the gene matches: 9. CDR3 DNA sequence: TGCGCCAGCAGCCAAGATCTCAGCGGGACAGGGCGCGAGCAGTACTTC. The encoded protein is CASSQDLSGTGREQYF.